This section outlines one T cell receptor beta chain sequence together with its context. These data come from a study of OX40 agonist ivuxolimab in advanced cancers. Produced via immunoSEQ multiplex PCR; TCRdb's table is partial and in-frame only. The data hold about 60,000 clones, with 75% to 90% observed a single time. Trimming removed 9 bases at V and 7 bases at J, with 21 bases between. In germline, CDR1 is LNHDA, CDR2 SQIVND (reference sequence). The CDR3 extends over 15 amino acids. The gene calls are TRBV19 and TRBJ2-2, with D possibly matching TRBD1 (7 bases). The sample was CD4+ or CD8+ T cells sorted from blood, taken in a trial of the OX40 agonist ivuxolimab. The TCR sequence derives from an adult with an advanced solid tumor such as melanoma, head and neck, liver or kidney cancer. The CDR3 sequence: CASCEQQGGGGELFF. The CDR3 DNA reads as TGTGCCAGCTGCGAGCAGCAGGGGGGTGGCGGGGAGCTGTTTTTT.